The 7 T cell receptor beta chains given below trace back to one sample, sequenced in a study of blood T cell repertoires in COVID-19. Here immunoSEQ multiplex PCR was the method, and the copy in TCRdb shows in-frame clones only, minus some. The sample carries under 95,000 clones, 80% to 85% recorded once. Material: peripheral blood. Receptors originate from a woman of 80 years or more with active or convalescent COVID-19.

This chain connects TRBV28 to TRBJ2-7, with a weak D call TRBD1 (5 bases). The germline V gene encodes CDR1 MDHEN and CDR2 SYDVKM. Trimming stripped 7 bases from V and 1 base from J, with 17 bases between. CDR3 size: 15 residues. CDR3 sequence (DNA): TGTGCCAGCACCCATGGGGCTTCGTCGTCCTACGAGCAGTACTTC. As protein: CASTHGASSSYEQYF.

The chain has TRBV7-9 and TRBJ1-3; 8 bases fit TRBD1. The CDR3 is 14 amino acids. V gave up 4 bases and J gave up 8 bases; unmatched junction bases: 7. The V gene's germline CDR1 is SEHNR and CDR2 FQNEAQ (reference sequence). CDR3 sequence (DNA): TGTGCCAGCAGCTCCGGACAGGGATGGGACACCATATATTTT. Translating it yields CASSSGQGWDTIYF.

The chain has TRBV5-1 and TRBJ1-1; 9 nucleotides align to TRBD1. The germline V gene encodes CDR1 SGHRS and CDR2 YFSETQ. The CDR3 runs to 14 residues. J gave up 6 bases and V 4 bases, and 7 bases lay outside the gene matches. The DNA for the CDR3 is TGCGCCAGCAGCATAGGACAGGGGCAGTCTGAAGCTTTCTTT. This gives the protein CASSIGQGQSEAFF.

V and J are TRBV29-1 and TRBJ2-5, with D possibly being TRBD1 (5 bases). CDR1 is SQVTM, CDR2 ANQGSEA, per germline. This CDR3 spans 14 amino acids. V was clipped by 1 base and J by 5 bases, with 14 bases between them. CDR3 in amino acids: CSVEVVRVLETQYF. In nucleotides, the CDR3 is TGCAGCGTTGAAGTTGTCAGGGTATTGGAGACCCAGTACTTC.

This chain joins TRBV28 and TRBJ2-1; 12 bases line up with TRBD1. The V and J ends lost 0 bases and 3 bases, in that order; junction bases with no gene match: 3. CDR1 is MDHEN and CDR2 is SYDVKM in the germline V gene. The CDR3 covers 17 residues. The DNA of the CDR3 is TGTGCCAGCAGTTTATGGGGGACAGGGGGCTTCTACAATGAGCAGTTCTTC. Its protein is CASSLWGTGGFYNEQFF.

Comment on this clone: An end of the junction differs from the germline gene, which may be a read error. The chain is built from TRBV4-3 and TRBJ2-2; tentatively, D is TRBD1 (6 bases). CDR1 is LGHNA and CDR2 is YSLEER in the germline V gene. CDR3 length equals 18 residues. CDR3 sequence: CASSKDRGTRGNTGELFF. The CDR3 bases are TGCGCCAGCAGCAAAGATAGGGGGACCAGAGGGAACACCGGGGAGCTGTTTTTT.

CDR3 bases: TGTGCCAGCAGCTCCTCCAGGACAGGGGGCGAGCAGTACTTC. Protein product: CASSSSRTGGEQYF. J is TRBJ2-7 and V is TRBV11-3; 10 nucleotides align to TRBD1. J lost 6 bases, V lost 4 bases, and 6 bases had no gene match. In germline, CDR1 is SGHNT, CDR2 YENEEA. The CDR3 has 14 amino acids.